These 23 T cell receptor beta chains share one sample of origin, sequenced in a study of shared clonotypes between healthy human individuals. Assay: immunoSEQ multiplex PCR; the TCRdb copy retains only in-frame clones and omits some. Of approximately 510,000 clones in the sample, approximately 79% are singletons; the top ten hold 10% to 15%. Sequences were obtained from PBMCs. All receptors come from a woman aged 40 to 50 in good health. Some clones in this sample may be carry-over from other donors' samples.

V usage is TRBV6-6 and J usage is TRBJ2-7; 7 nucleotides line up with TRBD1. The junction had 12 bases not matched to a gene; V was cut back by 7 bases and J by 6 bases. The CDR3 totals 14 residues. In germline, CDR1 is MNHNY, CDR2 SVGAGI (reference sequence). The CDR3 loop is CASTRVTGISEQYF. CDR3 DNA sequence: TGTGCCAGCACTCGGGTGACAGGGATCTCCGAGCAGTACTTC.

This clone was counted at least ten times. This rearrangement joins TRBV29-1 to TRBJ2-5; D is ambiguous. Germline V gives CDR1 SQVTM, CDR2 ANQGSEA. The CDR3 contains 11 residues. V was cut by 4 bases and J by 2 bases, with 5 bases left in between. The CDR3 region is CSVVEQETQYF. The CDR3 nucleotides are TGCAGCGTTGTTGAGCAAGAGACCCAGTACTTC.

The V gene is TRBV7-8, the J gene TRBJ2-2; 10 nucleotides match TRBD2. CDR1 is SGHVS, CDR2 FQNEAQ, per germline. V gave up 7 bases and J gave up 4 bases; unmatched junction bases: 6. The CDR3 loop spans 15 amino acids. This CDR3 is CASKPSGSSTGELFF. CDR3 DNA: TGTGCCAGCAAACCTAGCGGGAGTAGCACCGGGGAGCTGTTTTTT.

The table lists this clone with a count of one. One end of the junction is discordant with germline, which a read error may explain. V usage is TRBV19 and J usage is TRBJ2-3, with TRBD2 identical over 9 bases. CDR1 LNHDA and CDR2 SQIVND come from the germline V gene (reference sequence). The CDR3 has 18 residues. CDR3 bases: TGTGCCAGTAGTTCTCCCGGGTTAGCCGGGACTAGCAGAGATACGCAGTATTTT. Translating it yields CASSSPGLAGTSRDTQYF. The variable domain in full, with the rest retrieved from reference TRBV19 and TRBJ2-3, is DGGITQSPKYLFRKEGQNVTLSCEQNLNHDAMYWYRQDPGQGLRLIYYSQIVNDFQKGDIAEGYSVSREKKESFPLTVTSAQKNPTAFYLCASSSPGLAGTSRDTQYFGPGTRLTVL.

This chain links TRBV5-6 with TRBJ1-1; D not certain. This CDR3 is 13 amino acids long. Germline V lookup: CDR1 SGHDT, CDR2 YYEEEE. The V and J ends lost 2 bases and 6 bases respectively, with 11 bases between them. The CDR3 DNA reads TGTGCCAGCAGCTTCAGGTTAAGGTCTGAAGCTTTCTTT. This sequence encodes CASSFRLRSEAFF.

J is TRBJ1-1 and V is TRBV11-3; D gene uncertain. V was trimmed by 4 bases and J by 0 bases, leaving 6 bases between them. CDR3 length equals 13 residues. CDR1 is SGHNT and CDR2 is YENEEA in the germline V gene. The CDR3 sequence: CASSYRLNTEAFF. As DNA, the CDR3 is TGTGCCAGCAGCTATCGTTTGAACACTGAAGCTTTCTTT.

The CDR3 loop reads CASRPGTTVYEQYF. DNA for the CDR3: TGTGCCAGCAGGCCCGGGACCACTGTCTACGAGCAGTACTTC. The J gene is TRBJ2-7, the V gene TRBV2; the D call may be TRBD1 or TRBD2 (5 bases each). V was trimmed by 6 bases and J by 3 bases, leaving 15 bases between them. The CDR3 extends over 14 amino acids. The germline CDR1 and CDR2 sequences are SNHLY and FYNNEI.

This clone was picked up many times. The V and J genes are TRBV30 and TRBJ1-2, with D possibly matching TRBD1 (6 bases). Per the germline V gene, CDR1 is GTSNPN and CDR2 is SVGIG (reference sequence). The length of the CDR3 is 15 residues. V lost 2 bases to trimming and J lost 0 bases, with 13 bases between them. In nucleotides, the CDR3 is TGTGCCTGGAGTTTTTTGGGGGGCGCTAACTATGGCTACACCTTC. It is translated as CAWSFLGGANYGYTF.

The V and J genes are TRBV4-2 and TRBJ1-3; perhaps TRBD1 as D (5 bases). Trimming pared 1 base from V and 4 bases from J, leaving 20 bases between. This CDR3 is built from 18 residues. The germline CDR1 and CDR2 sequences are LGHNA and YNFKEQ. The CDR3 sequence is CASSQGGLRGRRGNTIYF. Written as DNA, the CDR3 is TGTGCCAGCAGCCAAGGAGGTCTGAGGGGCCGTAGGGGAAACACCATATATTTT.

The rearrangement uses TRBV27 and TRBJ2-6; D gene ambiguous. The V and J ends lost 2 bases and 4 bases respectively, with 6 bases between them. Germline CDR1 reads MNHEY; CDR2 reads SMNVEV (reference sequence). This CDR3 is 14 amino acids long. The CDR3 region has the DNA TGTGCCAGCAGTTTAATTTCCGGGGCCAACGTCCTGACTTTC. Protein product: CASSLISGANVLTF.

This clone was observed a few times. V gene TRBV10-3 combines with J gene TRBJ2-3; unclear D gene. Between the trimmed V and J ends, which lost 8 bases and 2 bases, there was a span of 11 bases. This CDR3 is built from 13 residues. Germline CDR1 is ENHRY and CDR2 is SYGVKD. The CDR3 coding sequence is TGTGCCATCGCTGCGGAATCCACAGATACGCAGTATTTT. Its protein is CAIAAESTDTQYF.

DNA for the CDR3: TGTGCCAGCAGCCCCCCGGGACTAGCGGGAGGAGGCGAGCAGTTCTTC. The encoded protein is CASSPPGLAGGGEQFF. V and J are TRBV25-1 and TRBJ2-1; 15 nucleotides line up with TRBD2. Germline trimming cut 6 bases from V and 10 bases from J; bases unmatched to any gene: 10. CDR1 and CDR2 (germline): MGHDK, SYGVNS. The length of the CDR3 is 16 residues.

This clone occurred a few times. The V gene is TRBV4-3, the J gene TRBJ2-7, with TRBD1 identical over 8 bases. With 0 bases clipped from V and 3 bases from J, the junction kept 7 bases outside the gene matches. The CDR3 loop spans 16 amino acids. Germline assignment: CDR1 LGHNA and CDR2 YSLEER. CDR3 in DNA: TGCGCCAGCAGCCAAGATAGGGACAGGTGGGGCTACGAGCAGTACTTC. Translated, it gives CASSQDRDRWGYEQYF.

The rearrangement joins TRBV27 to TRBJ2-2; maybe TRBD1 (6 bases). Germline loops: CDR1 MNHEY, CDR2 SMNVEV (reference sequence). CDR3 length: 15 residues. Trimming removed 5 bases at V and 6 bases at J, with 16 bases between. CDR3 in amino acids: CASSTPRGDAGELFF. As DNA, the CDR3 is TGTGCCAGCAGTACGCCCAGGGGTGACGCCGGGGAGCTGTTTTTT.

J is TRBJ2-1 and V is TRBV7-2; TRBD2 aligns across 9 bases. The CDR3 loop spans 16 amino acids. The V gene's germline CDR1 is SGHTA and CDR2 FQGNSA. Germline trimming cut 2 bases from V and 4 bases from J; bases unmatched to any gene: 6. This chain's CDR3 is CASSLSHLAGYNEQFF. As DNA, the CDR3 is TGTGCCAGCAGCTTAAGTCACCTAGCGGGGTACAATGAGCAGTTCTTC.

V and J are TRBV18 and TRBJ2-1; D remains ambiguous. V lost 4 bases and J 4 bases, leaving 8 bases between the germline ends. Looked up from germline, CDR1 is KGHSH and CDR2 is LQKENI. The CDR3 extends over 13 amino acids. The CDR3 is CASSQLQYNEQFF. CDR3 nucleotide sequence: TGTGCCAGCTCACAATTACAGTACAATGAGCAGTTCTTC.

This sequence joins TRBV28 and TRBJ1-2; D possibly corresponds to TRBD1 (6 bases). Trimming took 3 bases from V and 2 from J, leaving 10 bases between them. In germline, CDR1 is MDHEN, CDR2 SYDVKM. The CDR3 has 14 residues. The CDR3 loop is CASSFVQGNYGYTF. The CDR3 nucleotides read TGTGCCAGCAGTTTCGTGCAGGGGAACTATGGCTACACCTTC.

This clone was picked up one time. The chain uses TRBV21-1 and TRBJ1-2. TRBV21-1 is described as a pseudogene. The CDR3 is 10 amino acids. The CDR3 region has the DNA TGTGCCAGCAATAACTATGGCTACACCTTC. This translates into CASNNYGYTF.

As concerns this clone: Compared with germline, one end of the junction differs, possibly owing to a read error. CDR3 sequence reads: CASRTTPNTGELFF. The CDR3 bases are TGTGCTAGCAGGACGACCCCTAACACCGGGGAGCTGTTTTTT. The V and J genes are TRBV7-7 and TRBJ2-2; D gene uncertain. This CDR3 is 14 amino acids long. Germline values: CDR1 SSHAT, CDR2 FNYEAQ (reference sequence).

This clone occurred many times. The chain couples TRBV4-2 to TRBJ1-1; a possible D gene is TRBD1 (5 bases). Between the trimmed V and J ends, which lost 4 bases and 5 bases, there was a span of 14 bases. Germline V CDR1 and CDR2: LGHNA, YNFKEQ. This CDR3 is 14 amino acids long. The CDR3 sequence: CASSPRGAWTEAFF. CDR3 coding DNA: TGTGCCAGCAGCCCTCGAGGGGCTTGGACTGAAGCTTTCTTT.

This clone showed up just once. The chain uses TRBV5-1 and TRBJ2-1, with D possibly being TRBD2 (5 bases). V gave up 4 bases and J gave up 0 bases, with 14 bases separating them. Germline V CDR1 and CDR2: SGHRS, YFSETQ. The CDR3 extends over 16 amino acids. The CDR3, as DNA: TGCGCCAGCAGCACTAGACTGGGCAGCTCCTACAATGAGCAGTTCTTC. Protein: CASSTRLGSSYNEQFF.

V usage is TRBV7-3 and J usage is TRBJ2-3; D is unresolved. Germline V gives CDR1 SGHTA, CDR2 FQGTGA. Trimming stripped 3 bases from V and 4 bases from J, with 8 bases between. The length of the CDR3 is 13 residues. As DNA, the CDR3 is TGTGCCAGCAGCTTCGGCCCGTCAGATACGCAGTATTTT. Amino acid sequence: CASSFGPSDTQYF.

V is TRBV10-3 and J is TRBJ2-5; 7 bases align to TRBD1. Germline V CDR1 and CDR2: ENHRY, SYGVKD. The CDR3 sequence is 13 residues long. J lost 4 bases, V lost 2 bases, and 1 base had no gene match. The CDR3 here is CAISERQGETQYF. The CDR3 DNA is TGTGCCATCAGTGAGAGACAGGGAGAGACCCAGTACTTC.